The entry that follows covers one T cell receptor beta chain sequence. The antigen this receptor binds is unknown. No much larger clone is present one base from it, and per-base qualities are unavailable. The library was generated by the immunoSEQ multiplex PCR assay. TCRdb re-hosts the immuneACCESS table, in-frame sequences only. Its copies lack some clones; in the studies checked, an unresolved V gene accounts for under half of them, and the cause for the rest is not known. This sample lists about 36,000 clones; roughly 91% were detected once. 6% to 7.5% of the sample rests with the top ten. The data stem from a study of T cell changes during pregnancy in multiple sclerosis (dated by TCRdb to between 2018 and 2021). Study-wide context: The study examined how the T cell repertoire changed over the course of pregnancy in women with multiple sclerosis.

V is shortened by 5 bases, J by 3 bases, and the region joining them spans 17 bases. CDR1 and CDR2 were assigned from the germline V gene as SGHAT and FQNNGV. The CDR3 contains 15 residues, cysteine and phenylalanine counted. Only the CDR3 DNA is retained, 45 bases long and in frame from the first base. This TCR was recovered from a female donor with multiple sclerosis, enrolled in a pregnancy study. The chain is made from TRBV11-2 and TRBJ2-7; the D gene is perhaps TRBD2, on 5 matching bases. The input for sequencing was CD8+ T cells from peripheral blood mononuclear cells, taken in the third trimester of pregnancy. The CDR3 protein: CASSPYTFRDYEQYF. The sequenced DNA: TGTGCCAGCAGCCCCTATACCTTCCGGGACTACGAGCAGTACTTC.